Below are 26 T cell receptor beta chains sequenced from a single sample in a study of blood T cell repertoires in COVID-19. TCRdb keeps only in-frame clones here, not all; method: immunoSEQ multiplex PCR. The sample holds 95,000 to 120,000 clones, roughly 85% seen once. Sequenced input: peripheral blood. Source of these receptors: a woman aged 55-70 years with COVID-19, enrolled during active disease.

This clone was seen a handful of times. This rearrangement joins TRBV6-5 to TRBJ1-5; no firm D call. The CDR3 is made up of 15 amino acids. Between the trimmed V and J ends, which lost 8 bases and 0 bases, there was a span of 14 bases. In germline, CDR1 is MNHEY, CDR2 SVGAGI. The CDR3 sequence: CASFGGQYSNQPQHF. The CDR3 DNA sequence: TGTGCCAGCTTCGGCGGGCAGTATAGCAATCAGCCCCAGCATTTT.

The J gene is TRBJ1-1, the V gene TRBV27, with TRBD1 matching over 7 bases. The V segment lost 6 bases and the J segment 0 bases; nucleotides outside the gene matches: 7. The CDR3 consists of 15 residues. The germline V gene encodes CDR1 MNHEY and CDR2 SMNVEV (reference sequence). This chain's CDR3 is CASSRDTGVNTEAFF. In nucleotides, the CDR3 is TGTGCCAGCAGCCGAGATACAGGGGTGAACACTGAAGCTTTCTTT.

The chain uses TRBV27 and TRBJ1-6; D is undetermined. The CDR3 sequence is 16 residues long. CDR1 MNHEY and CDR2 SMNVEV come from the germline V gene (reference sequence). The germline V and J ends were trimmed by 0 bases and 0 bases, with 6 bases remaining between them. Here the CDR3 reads CASSLSASSYNSPLHF. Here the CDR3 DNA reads TGTGCCAGCAGTTTATCAGCAAGCTCCTATAATTCACCCCTCCACTTT.

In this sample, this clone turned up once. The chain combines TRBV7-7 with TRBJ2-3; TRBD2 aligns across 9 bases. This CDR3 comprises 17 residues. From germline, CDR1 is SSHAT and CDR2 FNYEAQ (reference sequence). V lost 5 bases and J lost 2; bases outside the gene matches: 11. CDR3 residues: CASSPRLAATPTDTQYF. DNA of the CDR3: TGTGCCAGCAGCCCCCGACTAGCGGCGACCCCCACAGATACGCAGTATTTT.

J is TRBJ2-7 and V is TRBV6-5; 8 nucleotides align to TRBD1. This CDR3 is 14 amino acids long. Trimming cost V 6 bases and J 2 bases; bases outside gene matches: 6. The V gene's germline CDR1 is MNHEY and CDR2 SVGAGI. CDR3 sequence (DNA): TGTGCCAGCAGGGCCCCGACAGGGGCCTACGAGCAGTACTTC. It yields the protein CASRAPTGAYEQYF.

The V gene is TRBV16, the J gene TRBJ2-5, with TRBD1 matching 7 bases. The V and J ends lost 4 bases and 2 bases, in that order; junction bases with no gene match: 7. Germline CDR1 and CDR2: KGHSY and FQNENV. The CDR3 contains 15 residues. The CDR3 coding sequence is TGTGCCAGCAGCCCAGGGGACAGCGCGCAAGAGACCCAGTACTTC. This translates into CASSPGDSAQETQYF.

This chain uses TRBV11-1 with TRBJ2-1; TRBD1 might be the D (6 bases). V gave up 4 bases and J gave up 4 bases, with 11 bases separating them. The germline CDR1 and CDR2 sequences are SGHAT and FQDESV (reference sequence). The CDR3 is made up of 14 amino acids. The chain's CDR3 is CASSYRTDYNEQFF. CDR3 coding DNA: TGTGCCAGCAGCTACCGGACAGATTACAATGAGCAGTTCTTC.

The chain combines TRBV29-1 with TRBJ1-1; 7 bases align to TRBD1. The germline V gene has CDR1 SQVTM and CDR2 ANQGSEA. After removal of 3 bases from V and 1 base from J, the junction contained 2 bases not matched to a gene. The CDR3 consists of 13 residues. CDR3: CSVETGRNTEAFF. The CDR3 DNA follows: TGCAGCGTTGAGACAGGGCGGAACACTGAAGCTTTCTTT. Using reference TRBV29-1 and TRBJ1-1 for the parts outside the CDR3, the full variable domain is SAVISQKPSRDICQRGTSLTIQCQVDSQVTMMFWYRQQPGQSLTLIATANQGSEATYESGFVIDKFPISRPNLTFSTLTVSNMSPEDSSIYLCSVETGRNTEAFFGQGTRLTVV.

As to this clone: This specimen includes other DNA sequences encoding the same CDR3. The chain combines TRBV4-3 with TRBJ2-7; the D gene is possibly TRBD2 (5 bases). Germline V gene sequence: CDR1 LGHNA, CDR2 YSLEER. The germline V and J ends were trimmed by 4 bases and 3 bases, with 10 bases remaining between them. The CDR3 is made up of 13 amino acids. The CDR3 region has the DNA TGCGCCAGCAGCCCTGGAGGAGGCTACGAGCAGTACTTC. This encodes CASSPGGGYEQYF.

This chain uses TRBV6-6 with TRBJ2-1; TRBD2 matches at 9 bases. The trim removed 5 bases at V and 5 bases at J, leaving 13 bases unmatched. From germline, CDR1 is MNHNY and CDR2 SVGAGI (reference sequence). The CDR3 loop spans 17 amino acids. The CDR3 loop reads CASSRTSGTSRHNEQFF. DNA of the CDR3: TGTGCCAGCAGTCGAACCTCCGGGACTAGCCGACACAATGAGCAGTTCTTC.

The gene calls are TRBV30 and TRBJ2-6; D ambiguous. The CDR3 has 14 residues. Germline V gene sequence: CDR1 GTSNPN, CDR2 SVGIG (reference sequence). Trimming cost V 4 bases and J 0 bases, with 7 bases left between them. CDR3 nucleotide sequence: TGTGCCTGGATGGTAGTCTCTGGGGCCAACGTCCTGACTTTC. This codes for CAWMVVSGANVLTF.

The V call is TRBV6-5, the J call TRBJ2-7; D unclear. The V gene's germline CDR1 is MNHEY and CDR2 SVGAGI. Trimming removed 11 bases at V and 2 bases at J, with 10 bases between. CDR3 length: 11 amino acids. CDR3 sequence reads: CACGGPYEQYF. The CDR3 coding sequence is TGTGCCTGCGGCGGTCCCTACGAGCAGTACTTC.

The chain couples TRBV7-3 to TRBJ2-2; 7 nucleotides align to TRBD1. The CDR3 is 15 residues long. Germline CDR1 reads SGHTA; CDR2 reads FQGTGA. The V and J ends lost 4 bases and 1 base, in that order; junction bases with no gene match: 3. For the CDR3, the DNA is TGTGCCAGCAGCTCCGGGACAGAGAACACCGGGGAGCTGTTTTTT. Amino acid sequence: CASSSGTENTGELFF.

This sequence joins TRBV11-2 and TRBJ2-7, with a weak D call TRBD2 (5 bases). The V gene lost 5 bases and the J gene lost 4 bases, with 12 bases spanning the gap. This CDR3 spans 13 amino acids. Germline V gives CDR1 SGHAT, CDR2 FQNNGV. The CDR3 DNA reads TGTGCCAGCAGCCCCTTCGAGGGTTACGAGCAGTACTTC. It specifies CASSPFEGYEQYF.

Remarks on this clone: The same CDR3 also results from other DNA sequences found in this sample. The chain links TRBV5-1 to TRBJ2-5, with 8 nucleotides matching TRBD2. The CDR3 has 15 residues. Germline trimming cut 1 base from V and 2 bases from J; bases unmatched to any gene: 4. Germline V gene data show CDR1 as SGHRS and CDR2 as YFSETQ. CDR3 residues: CASSLTGGAQETQYF. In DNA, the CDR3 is TGCGCCAGCAGCTTGACGGGGGGGGCTCAAGAGACCCAGTACTTC.

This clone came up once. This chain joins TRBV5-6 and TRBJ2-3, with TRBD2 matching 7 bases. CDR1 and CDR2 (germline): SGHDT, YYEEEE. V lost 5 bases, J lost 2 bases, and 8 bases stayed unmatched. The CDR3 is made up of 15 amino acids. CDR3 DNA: TGTGCCAGCAGTTTTTTCCGGGGGGACACAGATACGCAGTATTTT. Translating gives CASSFFRGDTDTQYF.

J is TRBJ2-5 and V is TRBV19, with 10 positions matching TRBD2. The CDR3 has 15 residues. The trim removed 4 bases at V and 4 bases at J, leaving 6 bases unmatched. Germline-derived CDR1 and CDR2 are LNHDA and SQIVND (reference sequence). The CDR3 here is CASSNSLAGGETQYF. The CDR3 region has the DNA TGTGCCAGTAGTAATTCTTTAGCGGGGGGAGAGACCCAGTACTTC.

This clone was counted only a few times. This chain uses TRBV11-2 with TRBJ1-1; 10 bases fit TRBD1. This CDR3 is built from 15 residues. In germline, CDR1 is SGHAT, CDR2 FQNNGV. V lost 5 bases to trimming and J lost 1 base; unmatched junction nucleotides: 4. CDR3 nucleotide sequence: TGTGCCAGCAGCGAGGGACAGGGGACGAACACTGAAGCTTTCTTT. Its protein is CASSEGQGTNTEAFF.

DNA for the CDR3: TGTGCCAGCTCATCAGCGGAGGGTAGGGCTGAAGCTTTCTTT. Its translation: CASSSAEGRAEAFF. This chain uses TRBV18 with TRBJ1-1; no definite D call. V was trimmed by 5 bases and J by 6 bases, leaving 16 bases between them. The CDR3 has 14 residues. CDR1 and CDR2 (germline): KGHSH, LQKENI.

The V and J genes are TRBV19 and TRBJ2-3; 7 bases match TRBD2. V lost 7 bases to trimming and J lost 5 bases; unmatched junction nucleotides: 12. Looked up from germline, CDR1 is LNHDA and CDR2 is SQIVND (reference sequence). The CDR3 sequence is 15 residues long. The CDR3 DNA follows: TGTGCCAGTATGCCGACTAGCATAGCGCGAGATACGCAGTATTTT. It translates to CASMPTSIARDTQYF. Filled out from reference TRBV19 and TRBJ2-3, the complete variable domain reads DGGITQSPKYLFRKEGQNVTLSCEQNLNHDAMYWYRQDPGQGLRLIYYSQIVNDFQKGDIAEGYSVSREKKESFPLTVTSAQKNPTAFYLCASMPTSIARDTQYFGPGTRLTVL.

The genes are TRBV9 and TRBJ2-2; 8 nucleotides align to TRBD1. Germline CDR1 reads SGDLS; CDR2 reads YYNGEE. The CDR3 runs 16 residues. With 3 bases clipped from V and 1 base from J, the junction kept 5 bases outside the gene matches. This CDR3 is CASSALGQVNTGELFF. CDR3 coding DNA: TGTGCCAGCAGCGCCCTGGGACAGGTGAACACCGGGGAGCTGTTTTTT.

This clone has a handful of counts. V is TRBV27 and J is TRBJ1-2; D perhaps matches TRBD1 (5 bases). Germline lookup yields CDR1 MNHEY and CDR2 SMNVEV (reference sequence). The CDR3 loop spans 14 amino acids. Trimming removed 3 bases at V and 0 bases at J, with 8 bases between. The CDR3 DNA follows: TGTGCCAGCAGTTTGACAGCCACTAACTATGGCTACACCTTC. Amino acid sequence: CASSLTATNYGYTF.

The CDR3, as DNA: TGCGCCAGCTGCCCCCAGGGGGCCGTAAATGGCTACACCTTC. It encodes CASCPQGAVNGYTF. The rearrangement links TRBV4-1 to TRBJ1-2; 8 bases fit TRBD1. The V and J ends lost 8 bases and 6 bases, in that order; junction bases with no gene match: 11. Germline V gives CDR1 MGHRA, CDR2 YSYEKL. CDR3 length: 14 residues.

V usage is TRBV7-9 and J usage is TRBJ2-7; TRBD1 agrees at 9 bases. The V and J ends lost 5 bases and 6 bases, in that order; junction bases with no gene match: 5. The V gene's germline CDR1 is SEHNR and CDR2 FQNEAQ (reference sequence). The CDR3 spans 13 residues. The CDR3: CASSTGTGFEQYF. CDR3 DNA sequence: TGTGCCAGCAGCACAGGGACAGGGTTCGAGCAGTACTTC. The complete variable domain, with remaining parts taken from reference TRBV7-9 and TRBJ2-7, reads DTGVSQNPRHKITKRGQNVTFRCDPISEHNRLYWYRQTLGQGPEFLTYFQNEAQLEKSRLLSDRFSAERPKGSFSTLEIQRTEQGDSAMYLCASSTGTGFEQYFGPGTRLTVT.

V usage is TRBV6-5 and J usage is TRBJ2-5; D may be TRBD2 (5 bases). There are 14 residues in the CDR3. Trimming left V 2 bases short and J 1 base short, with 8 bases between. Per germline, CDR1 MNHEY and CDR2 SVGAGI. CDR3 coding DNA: TGTGCCAGCAGTTACCGAGAGGGCCAAGAGACCCAGTACTTC. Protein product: CASSYREGQETQYF.

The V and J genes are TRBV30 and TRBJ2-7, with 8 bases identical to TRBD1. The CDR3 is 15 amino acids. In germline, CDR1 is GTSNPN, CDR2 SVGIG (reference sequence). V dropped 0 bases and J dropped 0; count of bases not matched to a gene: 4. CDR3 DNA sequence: TGTGCCTGGAGTGTAATTGGACAGGGCTCCTACGAGCAGTACTTC. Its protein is CAWSVIGQGSYEQYF. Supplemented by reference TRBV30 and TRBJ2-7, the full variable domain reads SQTIHQWPATLVQPVGSPLSLECTVEGTSNPNLYWYRQAAGRGLQLLFYSVGIGQISSEVPQNLSASRPQDRQFILSSKKLLLSDSGFYLCAWSVIGQGSYEQYFGPGTRLTVT.